This record covers a single T cell receptor (beta chain). The antigen is unknown. The PCR ran on 60 Vbeta and 13 Jbeta primers. TCRdb keeps only in-frame clones here, not all; method: immunoSEQ multiplex PCR. The sample carries some 65,000 clones, about 78% recorded once. The CDR3 loop spans 12 amino acids. Germline V CDR1 and CDR2: SGHTS, YDEGEE. Between the trimmed V and J ends, which lost 3 bases and 3 bases, there was a span of 6 bases. These data belong to a study of cytomegalovirus exposure and HLA in healthy donors. The study's findings and limits: For most TCR sequences rarity was the rule, although some public TCRs occurred in many donors.

This sequence joins TRBV5-8 and TRBJ1-1; no definite D call. The TCR was taken from a girl between 10 and 17 years old in good health and CMV-seropositive. Sequenced material: PBMCs. DNA of the CDR3: TGTGCCAGCAGCTGGGAGTACACTGAAGCTTTCTTT. It translates to CASSWEYTEAFF.